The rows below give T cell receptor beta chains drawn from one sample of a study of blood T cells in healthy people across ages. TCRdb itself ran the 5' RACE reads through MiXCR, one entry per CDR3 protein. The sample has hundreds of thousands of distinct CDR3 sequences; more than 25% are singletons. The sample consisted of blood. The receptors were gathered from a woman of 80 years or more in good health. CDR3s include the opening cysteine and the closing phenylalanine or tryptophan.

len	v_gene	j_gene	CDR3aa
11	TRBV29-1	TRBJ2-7	CSVEWVGEQYF
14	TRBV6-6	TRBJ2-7	CASRKGQNSYEQYF
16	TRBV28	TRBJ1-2	CASSLSGLGGALGYTF
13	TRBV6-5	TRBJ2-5	CASSYSYQETQYF
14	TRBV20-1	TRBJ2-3	CSARLAGGQDTQYF
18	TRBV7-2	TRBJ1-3	CASSLTAPPLSSGNTIYF
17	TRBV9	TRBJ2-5	CASSVELDRGLGETQYF
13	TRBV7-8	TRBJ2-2	CANSIRGTGELFF
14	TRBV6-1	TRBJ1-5	CASSESGGNQPQHF
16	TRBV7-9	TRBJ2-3	CASNPPPREAGDTQYF
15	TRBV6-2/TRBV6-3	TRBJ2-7	CASRLAGGPSYEQYF
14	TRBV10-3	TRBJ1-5	CAISESAGNQPQHF
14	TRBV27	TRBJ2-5	CASGPGLAGETQYF
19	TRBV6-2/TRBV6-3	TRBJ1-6	CASSDERMGTGKRNSPPHF
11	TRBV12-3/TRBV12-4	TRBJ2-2	CASVNTGELFF
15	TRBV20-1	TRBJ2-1	CSASNGESSYNEQFF
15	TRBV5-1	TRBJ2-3	CASSARGTNTDTQYF
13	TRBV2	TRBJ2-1	CASTNRAYNEQFF
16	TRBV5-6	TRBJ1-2	CASSTPLSGQVYGYTF
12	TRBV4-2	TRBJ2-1	CASAVSYNEQFF
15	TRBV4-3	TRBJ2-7	CASSLGTTADYEQYF
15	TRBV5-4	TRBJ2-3	CASSLDGLSTDTQYF
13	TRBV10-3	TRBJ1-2	CAISETQNYGYTF
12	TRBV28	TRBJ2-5	CASGDFTGEQYF
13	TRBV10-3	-	CAVSGTEQETQYF
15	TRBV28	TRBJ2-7	CASSLSGTESYEQYF
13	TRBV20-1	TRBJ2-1	CSARDWAYNEQFF
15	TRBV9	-	CASSVGTPSGDIQYF
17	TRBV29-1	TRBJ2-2	CSVVGGYAGAGTGELFF
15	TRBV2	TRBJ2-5	CASSSRLAGFETQYF
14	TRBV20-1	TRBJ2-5	CSASSAVAGETQYF
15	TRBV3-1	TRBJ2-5	CASSHFKTYQETQYF
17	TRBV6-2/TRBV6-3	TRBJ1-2	CASSQRTYLQGVVGYTF
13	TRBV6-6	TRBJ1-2	CAGNKGGNYGYTF
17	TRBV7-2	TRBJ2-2	CASSSRQTSGRIGELFF
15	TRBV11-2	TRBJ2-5	CASSLKRGGQETQYF
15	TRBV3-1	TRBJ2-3	CASSQEMASTDTQYF
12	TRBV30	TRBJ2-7	CAWSVHNYEQYF
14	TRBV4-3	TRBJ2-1	CASSRERGSNEQFF
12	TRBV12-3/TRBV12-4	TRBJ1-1	CASSYLDTEAFF
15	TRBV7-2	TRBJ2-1	CASRFAGTSYNEQFF
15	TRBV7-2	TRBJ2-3	CASSYRTGGTDTQYF
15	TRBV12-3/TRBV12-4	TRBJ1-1	CASSYLLAGRTEAFF
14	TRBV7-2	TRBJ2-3	CASSSPGLGDTQYF
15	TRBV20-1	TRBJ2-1	CSAISGRASYNEQFF
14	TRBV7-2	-	CASSSWASVYEQYF
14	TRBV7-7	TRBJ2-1	CASSLTRGHNEQFF
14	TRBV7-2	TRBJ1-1	CASTLGGGNTEAFF
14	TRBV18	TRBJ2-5	CASSPESGGETQYF
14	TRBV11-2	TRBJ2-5	CASGLGTNGDERYF
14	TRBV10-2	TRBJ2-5	CASSTTEIQETQYF